These 28 T cell receptor beta chains were all obtained from the same sample, sequenced in a study of lymphopenia after photon versus proton radiotherapy. Profiling relied on immunoSEQ multiplex PCR, and the TCRdb table lists in-frame clones only, not all of them. The table includes about 160,000 clones, about 85% detected once. The specimen was peripheral blood, collected from a patient treated with photon-based radiotherapy. The receptors stem from a man aged 50 to 59 with gastric cancer.

J is TRBJ1-4 and V is TRBV7-3, with 8 bases aligning to TRBD1. Germline trimming cut 4 bases from V and 8 bases from J; bases unmatched to any gene: 6. CDR3 length equals 14 residues. Germline loops: CDR1 SGHTA, CDR2 FQGTGA. CDR3 region: CASSSGQGREKLFF. The CDR3 DNA is TGTGCCAGCAGCTCCGGACAGGGTCGGGAAAAACTGTTTTTT.

This sequence joins TRBV6-1 and TRBJ2-1; TRBD1 might be the D (6 bases). Trimming took off 5 bases at V and 6 bases at J, with 17 bases between the two ends. Germline lookup yields CDR1 MNHNS and CDR2 SASEGT. This CDR3 has 15 residues. The CDR3 DNA reads as TGTGCCAGCAGTTCGGACAGAGAAGGGGGCAATGAGCAGTTCTTC. Encoded protein: CASSSDREGGNEQFF.

The V call is TRBV19, the J call TRBJ2-3, with 13 bases lining up with TRBD2. V dropped 4 bases and J dropped 0; count of bases not matched to a gene: 1. Germline CDR1 LNHDA, CDR2 SQIVND (reference sequence). The CDR3 is 16 amino acids. CDR3 loop: CASSTTSGRSTDTQYF. As DNA, the CDR3 is TGTGCCAGTAGTACGACTAGCGGGAGGAGCACAGATACGCAGTATTTT.

The chain combines TRBV6-4 with TRBJ2-1, with 7 bases aligning to TRBD2. V trimming: 0 bases; J trimming: 8 bases; junction bases outside the gene matches: 7. The CDR3 is 15 residues long. The V gene's germline CDR1 is MRHNA and CDR2 SNTAGT. CDR3 sequence reads: CASSDSGGSTDEQFF. CDR3 in DNA: TGTGCCAGCAGTGACTCGGGCGGGAGTACGGATGAGCAGTTCTTC.

The chain recombines TRBV7-2 with TRBJ2-5; possibly TRBD2 for D (5 bases). The V and J ends lost 5 bases and 2 bases respectively, with 12 bases between them. The CDR3 runs 14 residues. CDR1 is SGHTA, CDR2 FQGNSA, per germline. The CDR3 sequence is CASSTHGVQETQYF. The CDR3 coding sequence is TGTGCCAGCAGCACACACGGGGTACAAGAGACCCAGTACTTC. The full variable domain, rest sourced from reference TRBV7-2 and TRBJ2-5, is GAGVSQSPSNKVTEKGKDVELRCDPISGHTALYWYRQSLGQGLEFLIYFQGNSAPDKSGLPSDRFSAERTGGSVSTLTIQRTQQEDSAVYLCASSTHGVQETQYFGPGTRLLVL.

This rearrangement joins TRBV5-5 to TRBJ2-3; D is ambiguous. Germline lookup yields CDR1 SGHKS and CDR2 YYEKEE (reference sequence). The CDR3 runs to 13 residues. The V end lost 2 bases, the J end lost 1 base, and 5 bases lay between the germline ends. CDR3 nucleotide sequence: TGTGCCAGCAGCTTAGTCGGCACAGATACGCAGTATTTT. Protein product: CASSLVGTDTQYF.

The chain uses TRBV5-6 and TRBJ1-1; D call uncertain. V was clipped by 4 bases and J by 5 bases, with 24 bases between them. In germline, CDR1 is SGHDT, CDR2 YYEEEE. The CDR3 spans 17 residues. This chain's CDR3 is CASSPDAGAPTITEAFF. DNA for the CDR3: TGTGCCAGCAGCCCTGATGCTGGAGCGCCAACGATAACTGAAGCTTTCTTT.

This chain links TRBV5-1 with TRBJ2-5; D gene unclear. The germline V gene has CDR1 SGHRS and CDR2 YFSETQ. Deletions cut 4 bases from V and 5 bases from J, with 12 bases between. The CDR3 has 13 residues. In nucleotides, the CDR3 is TGCGCCAGCAGCCCCCTGGGTCTTGAGACCCAGTACTTC. Amino acid sequence: CASSPLGLETQYF.

This clone was counted between two and nine times. This chain joins TRBV4-2 and TRBJ1-4; tentative D call: TRBD1 (6 bases). The CDR3 is 12 amino acids. The V end lost 4 bases, the J end lost 7 bases, and 7 bases lay between the germline ends. The germline V gene encodes CDR1 LGHNA and CDR2 YNFKEQ. Here the CDR3 reads CASSPDSEKLFF. In nucleotides, the CDR3 is TGTGCCAGCAGCCCGGACAGTGAAAAACTGTTTTTT.

This clone was observed a few times. This chain links TRBV2 with TRBJ1-5; D is perhaps TRBD1 (6 bases). Trimming pared 5 bases from V and 6 bases from J, leaving 11 bases between. This CDR3 contains 13 residues. CDR1 and CDR2 from the germline V gene are SNHLY and FYNNEI. CDR3 residues: CASSPQGTQPQHF. The DNA for the CDR3 is TGTGCCAGCAGTCCCCAGGGGACTCAGCCCCAGCATTTT.

This sequence joins TRBV6-5 and TRBJ2-7; D remains unclear. The length of the CDR3 is 14 residues. V was trimmed by 3 bases and J by 3 bases, leaving 12 bases between them. Germline V gene sequence: CDR1 MNHEY, CDR2 SVGAGI. The CDR3 nucleotides are TGTGCCAGCAGTTATGGCCCCGGAAACTACGAGCAGTACTTC. Encoded protein: CASSYGPGNYEQYF.

The chain couples TRBV28 to TRBJ1-2, with TRBD1 matching over 7 bases. V lost 7 bases, J lost 6 bases, and 11 bases stayed unmatched. Germline CDR1 is MDHEN and CDR2 is SYDVKM. This CDR3 has 14 amino acids. CDR3 DNA: TGTGCCAGCACCTCATCCGGGACAGTACATGGCTACACCTTC. Encoded protein: CASTSSGTVHGYTF.

V and J are TRBV2 and TRBJ2-4, with D unresolved. Trimming cost V 3 bases and J 1 base, with 7 bases left between them. The CDR3 is 14 residues long. CDR1 is SNHLY, CDR2 FYNNEI, per germline. For the CDR3, the DNA is TGTGCCAGCAGTGACACATTGGCCAAAAACATTCAGTACTTC. Amino acids: CASSDTLAKNIQYF.

The chain employs TRBV19 and TRBJ2-3; D may match TRBD1 or TRBD2 (5 bases each). The CDR3 totals 15 residues. V gave up 6 bases and J gave up 0 bases, with 13 bases separating them. The germline gives CDR1 LNHDA, CDR2 SQIVND (reference sequence). In DNA form, the CDR3 reads TGTGCCAGTAGACTAGGGGAATCTAGCACAGATACGCAGTATTTT. Translating gives CASRLGESSTDTQYF.

The rearrangement uses TRBV7-9 and TRBJ2-3, with D possibly being TRBD1 (5 bases). CDR1 SEHNR and CDR2 FQNEAQ come from the germline V gene (reference sequence). The germline V and J ends were trimmed by 1 base and 2 bases, with 13 bases remaining between them. The CDR3 is 16 amino acids. This chain's CDR3 is CASSLVGRVPTDTQYF. In nucleotides, the CDR3 is TGTGCCAGCAGCTTAGTAGGCAGGGTTCCCACAGATACGCAGTATTTT.

This chain joins TRBV7-8 and TRBJ1-1; 7 bases match TRBD1. The CDR3 has 15 residues. CDR1 is SGHVS, CDR2 FQNEAQ, per germline. V was clipped by 1 base and J by 5 bases; unmatched bases: 7. The CDR3 region is CASSLDRQGRTEAFF. CDR3 coding DNA: TGTGCCAGCAGCTTAGACCGACAGGGAAGGACTGAAGCTTTCTTT.

The chain has TRBV4-1 and TRBJ1-1; D is uncertain. The V gene's germline CDR1 is MGHRA and CDR2 YSYEKL. The CDR3 is 16 residues long. V was trimmed by 1 base and J by 2 bases, leaving 14 bases between them. The CDR3 region is CASSQAVAVRNTEAFF. CDR3 nucleotide sequence: TGCGCCAGCAGCCAAGCAGTGGCGGTGAGAAACACTGAAGCTTTCTTT.

This clone was seen only a few times. The rearrangement links TRBV5-1 to TRBJ2-6; D remains unclear. The CDR3 contains 17 residues. Germline V gene lookup returns CDR1 SGHRS and CDR2 YFSETQ. Trimming removed 4 bases from V and 1 base from J, with 15 bases in between. DNA for the CDR3: TGCGCCAGCAGCCTAGGACGGCTTGCTTCTGGGGCCAACGTCCTGACTTTC. This encodes CASSLGRLASGANVLTF.

The chain recombines TRBV2 with TRBJ1-5, with unresolved D. The germline gives CDR1 SNHLY, CDR2 FYNNEI. The ends were cut back, 4 bases at V and 6 bases at J, with 13 bases in the middle. CDR3 length: 14 residues. The DNA of the CDR3 is TGTGCCAGCAGTGGGGAACTCACGGTTCAGCCCCAGCATTTT. This sequence encodes CASSGELTVQPQHF. Full variable domain (remainder filled in from reference TRBV2 and TRBJ1-5): EPEVTQTPSHQVTQMGQEVILRCVPISNHLYFYWYRQILGQKVEFLVSFYNNEISEKSEIFDDQFSVERPDGSNFTLKIRSTKLEDSAMYFCASSGELTVQPQHFGDGTRLSIL.

The rearrangement joins TRBV2 to TRBJ2-1; D might be TRBD2 (5 bases). Germline V gene lookup returns CDR1 SNHLY and CDR2 FYNNEI. V was clipped by 6 bases and J by 6 bases, with 9 bases between them. CDR3 length: 12 residues. CDR3 sequence (DNA): TGTGCCAGCAGAACCGGGGTCAATGAGCAGTTCTTC. Protein product: CASRTGVNEQFF. The entire variable domain, with the rest obtained from reference TRBV2 and TRBJ2-1, is as follows: EPEVTQTPSHQVTQMGQEVILRCVPISNHLYFYWYRQILGQKVEFLVSFYNNEISEKSEIFDDQFSVERPDGSNFTLKIRSTKLEDSAMYFCASRTGVNEQFFGPGTRLTVL.

The chain is built from TRBV11-2 and TRBJ2-1, with TRBD2 identical over 13 bases. In germline, CDR1 is SGHAT, CDR2 FQNNGV. The V segment lost 5 bases and the J segment 8 bases; nucleotides outside the gene matches: 9. The CDR3 covers 16 residues. The CDR3 loop is CASSPELAGGLDEQFF. CDR3 coding DNA: TGTGCCAGCAGCCCCGAACTAGCGGGAGGGCTGGATGAGCAGTTCTTC.

This chain links TRBV7-6 with TRBJ1-1; D is possibly TRBD1 (5 bases). This CDR3 contains 15 residues. The germline V gene has CDR1 SGHVS and CDR2 FNYEAQ. V gave up 5 bases and J gave up 3 bases, with 16 bases separating them. CDR3 DNA sequence: TGTGCCAGCAGCCTACGACCGGGGGGAGACACTGAAGCTTTCTTT. Amino acids: CASSLRPGGDTEAFF.

This chain connects TRBV4-1 to TRBJ2-7; 8 bases map to TRBD2. Germline CDR1 and CDR2: MGHRA and YSYEKL. V was pared by 6 bases and J by 4 bases, with 8 bases of the junction left unmatched. This CDR3 region has 14 residues. The CDR3 here is CASSPAVAGYEQYF. In nucleotides, the CDR3 is TGCGCCAGCAGTCCCGCGGTAGCGGGATACGAGCAGTACTTC.

In this sample, this clone turned up a few times. The chain uses TRBV14 and TRBJ2-7; D perhaps matches TRBD1 (5 bases). The ends were cut back, 0 bases at V and 8 bases at J, with 11 bases in the middle. Germline lookup yields CDR1 SGHDN and CDR2 FVKESK. The CDR3 consists of 13 residues. This chain's CDR3 is CASSQDLDSKQYF. The CDR3 DNA reads TGTGCCAGCAGCCAAGATCTCGACAGTAAGCAGTACTTC.

This rearrangement joins TRBV27 to TRBJ1-2, with D tentatively TRBD1 (5 bases). This CDR3 has 13 residues. Between the trimmed V and J ends, which lost 6 bases and 2 bases, there was a span of 10 bases. The germline CDR1 and CDR2 sequences are MNHEY and SMNVEV (reference sequence). The CDR3 DNA reads TGTGCCAGCAGGGTGACAGCCAACTATGGCTACACCTTC. It specifies CASRVTANYGYTF.

In its sample, this clone was seen once. V usage is TRBV28 and J usage is TRBJ1-4; D unclear. CDR1 MDHEN and CDR2 SYDVKM come from the germline V gene. Trimming stripped 5 bases from V and 4 bases from J, with 17 bases between. This CDR3 spans 16 amino acids. The CDR3, as DNA: TGTGCCAGCAGTCTCACCCCGGGCTTTGGTAATGAAAAACTGTTTTTT. Its translation: CASSLTPGFGNEKLFF.

The chain carries TRBV28 and TRBJ1-4; D gene ambiguous. Germline loops: CDR1 MDHEN, CDR2 SYDVKM. Trimming pared 1 base from V and 4 bases from J, leaving 10 bases between. CDR3 size: 15 residues. As DNA, the CDR3 is TGTGCCAGCAGTTTATCGGCCGGGCTTAATGAAAAACTGTTTTTT. Amino acid sequence: CASSLSAGLNEKLFF.

The V call is TRBV9, the J call TRBJ2-5, with TRBD2 as a possible D gene (6 bases). Germline V gene lookup returns CDR1 SGDLS and CDR2 YYNGEE. V was cut by 3 bases and J by 3 bases, with 12 bases left in between. CDR3 length: 14 residues. CDR3 in amino acids: CASSARWGEETQYF. The CDR3 DNA follows: TGTGCCAGCAGCGCGCGATGGGGGGAAGAGACCCAGTACTTC.